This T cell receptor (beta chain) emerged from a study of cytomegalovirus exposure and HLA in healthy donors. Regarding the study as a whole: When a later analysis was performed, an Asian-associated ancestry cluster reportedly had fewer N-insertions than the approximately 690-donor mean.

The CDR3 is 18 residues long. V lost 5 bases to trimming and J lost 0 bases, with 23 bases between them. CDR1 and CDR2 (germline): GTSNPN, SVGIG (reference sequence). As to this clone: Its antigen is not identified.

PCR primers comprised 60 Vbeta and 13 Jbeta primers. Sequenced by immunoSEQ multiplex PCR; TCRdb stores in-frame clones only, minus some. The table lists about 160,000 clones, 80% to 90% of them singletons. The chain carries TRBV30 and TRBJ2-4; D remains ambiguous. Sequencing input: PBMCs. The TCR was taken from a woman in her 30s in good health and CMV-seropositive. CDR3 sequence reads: CAWPHRPVRLEAKNIQYF. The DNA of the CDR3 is TGTGCCTGGCCCCACCGACCGGTCCGGCTAGAAGCCAAAAACATTCAGTACTTC.